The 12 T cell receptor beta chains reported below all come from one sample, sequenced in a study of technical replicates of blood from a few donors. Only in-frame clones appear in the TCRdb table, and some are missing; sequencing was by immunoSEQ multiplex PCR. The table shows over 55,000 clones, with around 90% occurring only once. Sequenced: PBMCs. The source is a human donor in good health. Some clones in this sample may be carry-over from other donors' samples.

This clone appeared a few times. The CDR3 bases are TGCGCCAGCAGCCAAGATTCCCAGGCCATGATTATCAATGAGCAGTTCTTC. Translated: CASSQDSQAMIINEQFF. The chain recombines TRBV4-1 with TRBJ2-1; D not certain. Trimming cost V 0 bases and J 6 bases, with 18 bases left between them. In germline, CDR1 is MGHRA, CDR2 YSYEKL. This CDR3 has 17 amino acids.

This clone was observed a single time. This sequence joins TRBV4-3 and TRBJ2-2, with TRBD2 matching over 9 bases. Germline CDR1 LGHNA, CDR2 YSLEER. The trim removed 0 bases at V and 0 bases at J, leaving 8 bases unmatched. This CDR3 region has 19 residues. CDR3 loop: CASSQDSLAGHANTGELFF. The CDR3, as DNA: TGCGCCAGCAGCCAAGATAGCCTAGCGGGACACGCGAACACCGGGGAGCTGTTTTTT.

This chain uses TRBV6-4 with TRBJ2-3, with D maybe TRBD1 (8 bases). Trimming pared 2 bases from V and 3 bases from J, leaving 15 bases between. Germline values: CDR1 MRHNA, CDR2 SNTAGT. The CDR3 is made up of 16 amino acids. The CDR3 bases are TGTGCCAGCAGTGACGGACAGGGAGGGAGTACAGATACGCAGTATTTT. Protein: CASSDGQGGSTDTQYF.

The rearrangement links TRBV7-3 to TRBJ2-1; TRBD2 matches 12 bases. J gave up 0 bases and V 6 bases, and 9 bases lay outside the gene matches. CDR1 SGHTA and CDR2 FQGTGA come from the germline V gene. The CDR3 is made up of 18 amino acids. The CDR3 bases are TGTGCCAGCAGATCCGGGACTAGCGGGCGTAGCTCCTACAATGAGCAGTTCTTC. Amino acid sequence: CASRSGTSGRSSYNEQFF. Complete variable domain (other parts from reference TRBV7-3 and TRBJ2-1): GAGVSQTPSNKVTEKGKYVELRCDPISGHTALYWYRQSLGQGPEFLIYFQGTGAADDSGLPNDRFFAVRPEGSVSTLKIQRTERGDSAVYLCASRSGTSGRSSYNEQFFGPGTRLTVL.

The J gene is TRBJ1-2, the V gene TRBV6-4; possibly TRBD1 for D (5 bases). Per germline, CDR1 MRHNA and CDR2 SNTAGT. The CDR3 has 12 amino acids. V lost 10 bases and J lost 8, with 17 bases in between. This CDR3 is CATPSGGLGYTF. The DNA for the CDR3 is TGTGCCACACCTTCGGGGGGGTTGGGCTACACCTTC.

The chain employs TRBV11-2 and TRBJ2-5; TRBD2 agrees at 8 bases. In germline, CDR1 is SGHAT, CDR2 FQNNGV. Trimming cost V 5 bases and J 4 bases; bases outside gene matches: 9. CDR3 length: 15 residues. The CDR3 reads CASSPTAGVGETQYF. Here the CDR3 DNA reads TGTGCCAGCAGCCCGACAGCGGGGGTGGGAGAGACCCAGTACTTC.

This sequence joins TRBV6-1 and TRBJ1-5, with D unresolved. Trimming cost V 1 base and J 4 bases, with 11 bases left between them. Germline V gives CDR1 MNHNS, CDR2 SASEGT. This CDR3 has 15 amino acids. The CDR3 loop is CASSEGGGGNQPQHF. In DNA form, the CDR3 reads TGTGCCAGCAGTGAAGGGGGAGGAGGAAATCAGCCCCAGCATTTT.

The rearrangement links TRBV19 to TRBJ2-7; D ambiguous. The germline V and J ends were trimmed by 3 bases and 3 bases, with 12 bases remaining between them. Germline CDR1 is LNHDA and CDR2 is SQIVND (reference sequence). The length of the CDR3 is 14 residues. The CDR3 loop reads CASSMSSFGYEQYF. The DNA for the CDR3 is TGTGCCAGTAGTATGAGCTCATTTGGCTACGAGCAGTACTTC.

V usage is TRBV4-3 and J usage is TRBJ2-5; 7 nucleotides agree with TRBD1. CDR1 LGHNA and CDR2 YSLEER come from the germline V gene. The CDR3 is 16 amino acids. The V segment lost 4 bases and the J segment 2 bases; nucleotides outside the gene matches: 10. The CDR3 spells CASSRNIGQEQETQYF. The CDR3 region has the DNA TGCGCCAGCAGCCGGAATATCGGACAGGAACAAGAGACCCAGTACTTC.

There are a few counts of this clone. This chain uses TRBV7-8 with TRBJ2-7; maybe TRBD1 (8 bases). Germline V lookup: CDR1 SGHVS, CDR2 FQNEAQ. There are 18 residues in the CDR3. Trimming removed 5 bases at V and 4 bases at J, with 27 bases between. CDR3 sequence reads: CASSRDRGRRGGLYEQYF. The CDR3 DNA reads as TGTGCCAGCAGCCGTGACAGGGGCCGAAGGGGGGGGTTATACGAGCAGTACTTC.

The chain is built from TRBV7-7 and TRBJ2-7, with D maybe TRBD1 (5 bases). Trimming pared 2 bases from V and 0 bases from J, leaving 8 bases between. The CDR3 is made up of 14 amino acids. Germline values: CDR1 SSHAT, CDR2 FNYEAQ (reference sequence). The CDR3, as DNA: TGTGCCAGCAGCTTAACAGGAAGCTCCTACGAGCAGTACTTC. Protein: CASSLTGSSYEQYF.

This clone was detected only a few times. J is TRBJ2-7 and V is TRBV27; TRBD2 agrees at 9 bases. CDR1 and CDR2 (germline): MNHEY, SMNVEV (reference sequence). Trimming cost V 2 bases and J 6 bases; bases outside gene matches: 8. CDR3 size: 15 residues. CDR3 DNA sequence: TGTGCCAGCAGTTTACTGGCGGGGGGGCCGCGCGAGCAGTACTTC. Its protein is CASSLLAGGPREQYF.